What follows describes a single T cell receptor (beta chain). The antigen remains unidentified. TCRdb reprocessed the 5' RACE reads via MiXCR and lists one record per CDR3 protein. The data hold 200,000 to 300,000 distinct CDR3 sequences, with 6.7% observed a single time. This entry comes from a study of T cells after yellow fever vaccination. Study in general: SMART-Seq v4 Ultra Low Input prepared libraries from low-cell fractions. General study results and limits: Clonotypes found in both CD4 and CD8 compartments made up a small share. Researchers cautioned that FACS-sorted repertoires could harbor abundant clonotypes contaminating from the bulk population. Post-booster repertoires again held most primary-vaccination clones (around 95% CD4, roughly 88% CD8).

CDR3 size: 18 residues. Germline lookup yields CDR1 GTSNPN and CDR2 SVGIG (reference sequence). V shed 8 bases, J shed 7 bases, and the junction held 19 bases outside the gene matches. The TCR was taken from a man aged 30-40 years who received the YFV17D yellow fever vaccine. V usage is TRBV30 and J usage is TRBJ2-2, with TRBD2 identical over 13 bases. This sample comprised CD4+ T cells sorted from PBMCs, obtained on the day of the yellow fever booster vaccination. CDR3 loop: CARLAQLAGGPSGGELFF. The CDR3 DNA reads TGTGCCCGCCTTGCACAACTAGCGGGAGGGCCGAGTGGCGGGGAGCTGTTTTTT. Complete variable domain (other parts from reference TRBV30 and TRBJ2-2): SQTIHQWPATLVQPVGSPLSLECTVEGTSNPNLYWYRQAAGRGLQLLFYSVGIGQISSEVPQNLSASRPQDRQFILSSKKLLLSDSGFYLCARLAQLAGGPSGGELFFGEGSRLTVL.